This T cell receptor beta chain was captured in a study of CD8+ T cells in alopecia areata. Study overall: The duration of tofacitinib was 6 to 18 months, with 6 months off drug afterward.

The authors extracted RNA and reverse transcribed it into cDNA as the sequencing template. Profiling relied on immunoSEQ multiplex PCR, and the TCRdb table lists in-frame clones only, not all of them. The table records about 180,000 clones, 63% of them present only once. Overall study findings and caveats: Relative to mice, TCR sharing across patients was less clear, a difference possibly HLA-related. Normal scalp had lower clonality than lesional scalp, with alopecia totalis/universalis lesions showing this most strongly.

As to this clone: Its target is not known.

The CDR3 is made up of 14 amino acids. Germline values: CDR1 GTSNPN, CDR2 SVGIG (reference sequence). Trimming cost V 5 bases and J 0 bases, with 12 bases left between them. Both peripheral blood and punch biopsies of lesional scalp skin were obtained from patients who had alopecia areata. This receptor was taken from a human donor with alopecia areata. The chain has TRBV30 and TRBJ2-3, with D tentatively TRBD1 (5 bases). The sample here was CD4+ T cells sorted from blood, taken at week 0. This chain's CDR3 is CAWLGRRSTDTQYF. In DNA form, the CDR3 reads TGTGCCTGGCTGGGGCGCAGAAGCACAGATACGCAGTATTTT.